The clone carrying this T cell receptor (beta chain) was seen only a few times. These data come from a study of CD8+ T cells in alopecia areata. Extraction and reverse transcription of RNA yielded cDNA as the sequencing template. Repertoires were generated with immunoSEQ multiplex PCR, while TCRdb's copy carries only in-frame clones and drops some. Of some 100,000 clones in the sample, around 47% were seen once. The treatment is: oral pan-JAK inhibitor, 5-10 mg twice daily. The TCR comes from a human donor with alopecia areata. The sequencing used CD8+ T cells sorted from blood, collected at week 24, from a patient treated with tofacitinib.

The DNA of the CDR3 is TGTGCCAGCAGTTTATTGGGGCGGGAGACCCAGTACTTC. Amino acid sequence: CASSLLGRETQYF. The rearrangement uses TRBV27 and TRBJ2-7, with D possibly matching TRBD1 (5 bases). The J call could be wrong; TRBJ2-5 is a better fit for the DNA end. CDR1 is MNHEY and CDR2 is SMNVEV in the germline V gene (reference sequence). The CDR3 extends over 13 amino acids.